This TCR beta chain was profiled in a study of blood T cell repertoires in COVID-19. Study details: Whether acute or convalescent, the COVID-19 samples came from the United States, Italy and Spain.

As handled by the study authors: The assay estimated nucleated cells by amplifying reference gene primers. The method was immunoSEQ multiplex PCR; TCRdb's version includes in-frame clones alone and lacks a portion of them. The V and J calls and clone size come from that table; D and trimming were worked out from the DNA. The sample has 95,000 to 100,000 clones, less than 85% seen once; the top ten hold about 24%. The CDR3 length is 18 residues. V gave up 0 bases and J gave up 2 bases, with 20 bases separating them. Germline-derived CDR1 and CDR2 are MGHRA and YSYEKL. Sequencing input: peripheral blood. This chain joins TRBV4-1 and TRBJ2-7, with D tentatively TRBD2 (7 bases). The receptor was isolated from a human donor in a cohort sampled during active COVID-19. Here the CDR3 reads CASSQDFTWQGRAYEQYF. CDR3 coding DNA: TGCGCCAGCAGCCAAGATTTCACCTGGCAGGGGAGGGCCTACGAGCAGTACTTC.